A selection of T cell receptor beta chains follows, all from one sample in a study of blood T cell repertoires in COVID-19. TCRdb keeps only in-frame clones here, not all; method: immunoSEQ multiplex PCR. The sample has some 250,000 clones, 82% seen once; the top ten hold 9.5% to 15%. Source material: peripheral blood. The receptors come from an older woman with active or convalescent COVID-19. The CDR3 runs from the conserved cysteine through the conserved F or W. Fields, in order: D gene, J gene, V gene, clone size, CDR3 protein, CDR3 DNA. D genes are given only for firm matches. Not every row has a clone size; where given, it reads once, few, many or a size class.

>TRBD1|TRBJ1-5|TRBV5-8|.
CASSFQGQGARQPQHF
TGTGCCAGCAGCTTCCAGGGACAGGGGGCCCGTCAGCCCCAGCATTTT
>.|TRBJ1-6|TRBV30|.
CAWREKSSYNSPLHF
TGTGCCTGGAGGGAGAAAAGCTCCTATAATTCACCCCTCCACTTT
>TRBD1|TRBJ1-5|TRBV30|.
CAWSAFRGTDSNQPQHF
TGTGCCTGGAGTGCCTTCCGGGGGACAGATAGCAATCAGCCCCAGCATTTT
>.|TRBJ1-1|TRBV2|.
CASSGQLNTEAFF
TGTGCCAGCAGTGGACAGTTGAACACTGAAGCTTTCTTT
>.|TRBJ1-2|TRBV5-6|.
CASSPGASTGWGYTF
TGTGCCAGCAGCCCTGGGGCCTCGACAGGCTGGGGCTACACCTTC
>.|TRBJ2-5|TRBV9|.
CASSVEGRQETQYF
TGTGCCAGCAGCGTGGAGGGACGGCAAGAGACCCAGTACTTC
>TRBD1|TRBJ1-2|TRBV7-9|.
CASSFRGQGNWGYTF
TGTGCCAGCAGCTTCAGGGGACAGGGGAATTGGGGCTACACCTTC
>.|TRBJ1-1|TRBV19|.
CASRNAAGVNTEAFF
TGTGCCAGTAGGAATGCGGCAGGGGTAAACACTGAAGCTTTCTTT
>TRBD1|TRBJ2-2|TRBV6-5|.
CASSRGTGELFF
TGTGCCAGCAGCAGGGGGACCGGGGAGCTGTTTTTT
>TRBD1|TRBJ2-3|TRBV4-3|.
CASSQGDSNTQYF
TGCGCCAGCAGCCAAGGGGACAGCAATACGCAGTATTTT
>.|TRBJ2-7|TRBV7-8|few
CASSPRGWTYEQYF
TGTGCCAGCAGCCCTCGGGGTTGGACCTACGAGCAGTACTTC
>.|TRBJ2-7|TRBV7-2|once
CASSFFSGSYEQYF
TGTGCCAGCAGCTTTTTCTCCGGCTCCTACGAGCAGTACTTC
>.|TRBJ2-5|TRBV6-5|.
CASKSQGETQYF
TGTGCCAGCAAGTCCCAGGGGGAGACCCAGTACTTC
>.|TRBJ2-3|TRBV19|.
CASMSRLGAVADTQYF
TGTGCCAGTATGAGCCGTCTGGGGGCCGTAGCAGATACGCAGTATTTT
>TRBD2|TRBJ2-5|TRBV7-2|.
CASSWTSGGQETQYF
TGTGCCAGCAGCTGGACTAGCGGGGGTCAAGAGACCCAGTACTTC
>.|TRBJ1-1|TRBV6-5|.
CASSSLQGQREAFF
TGTGCCAGCAGTTCCCTGCAGGGGCAAAGGGAAGCTTTCTTT
>TRBD2|TRBJ2-7|TRBV7-6|.
CASSPNSGGTTGQYF
TGTGCCAGCAGCCCTAATAGCGGGGGGACCACCGGGCAGTACTTC
>.|TRBJ1-3|TRBV28|.
CASSTSGTRTIYF
TGTGCCAGCAGCACCTCTGGGACACGGACCATATATTTT
>.|TRBJ2-5|TRBV11-3|once
CASSLGRAQENQYF
TGTGCCAGCAGCTTAGGCAGGGCACAAGAGAACCAGTACTTC
>TRBD1|TRBJ2-7|TRBV5-1|.
CASSFRDREPSEQYF
TGCGCCAGCAGTTTCCGGGACAGGGAACCTTCCGAGCAGTACTTC
>.|TRBJ2-7|TRBV19|.
CASSARGPYEQYF
TGTGCCAGTAGTGCCCGCGGGCCTTACGAGCAGTACTTC
>TRBD2|TRBJ2-7|TRBV3-1/TRBV3-2|.
CASSPFSGGAPLQQYF
TGTGCCAGCAGCCCCTTTAGCGGGGGGGCCCCCCTGCAGCAGTACTTC
>.|TRBJ1-5|TRBV19|.
CASSTGWSQPQHF
TGTGCCAGTAGCACAGGGTGGAGTCAGCCCCAGCATTTT
>TRBD1|TRBJ1-5|TRBV19|.
CASTPSDRHQPQHF
TGTGCCAGTACCCCGTCGGACAGGCATCAGCCCCAGCATTTT
>TRBD1|TRBJ1-5|TRBV6-1|.
CASSGIPYGTGSNQPQHF
TGTGCCAGCAGTGGTATCCCTTATGGGACAGGGAGCAATCAGCCCCAGCATTTT
>.|TRBJ1-4|TRBV19|.
CASSQQGINEKLFF
TGTGCCAGTAGTCAACAGGGCATTAATGAAAAACTGTTTTTT
>TRBD1|TRBJ1-5|TRBV6-1|few
CASSEVSGGSNQPQHF
TGTGCCAGCAGTGAAGTGTCAGGGGGGAGCAATCAGCCCCAGCATTTT
>TRBD1|TRBJ1-2|TRBV10-2|.
CASSGTGDYGYTF
TGCGCCAGCAGCGGAACAGGGGACTATGGCTACACCTTC
>TRBD1|TRBJ1-2|TRBV2|.
CASSARGPPQGFTF
TGTGCCAGCAGTGCCCGAGGGCCACCACAGGGGTTCACCTTC
>.|TRBJ2-7|TRBV10-3|.
CAIKGGAGSEQYF
TGTGCCATCAAGGGCGGGGCAGGGAGCGAGCAGTACTTC
>TRBD1|TRBJ1-2|TRBV29-1|.
CSVEDHTWRNRGLGYTF
TGCAGCGTTGAAGATCATACGTGGCGGAACAGGGGGCTTGGCTACACCTTC
>TRBD1|TRBJ2-5|TRBV5-1|once
CASSVGQPQETQYF
TGCGCCAGCAGCGTGGGACAGCCACAAGAGACCCAGTACTTC
>.|TRBJ1-2|TRBV5-6|.
CASSLVSQETF
TGTGCCAGCAGCTTGGTGTCACAGGAAACCTTC
>TRBD1|TRBJ2-7|TRBV30|few
CAWRPLGTGGYEQYF
TGTGCCTGGAGACCTCTTGGGACAGGGGGCTACGAGCAGTACTTC
>.|TRBJ1-5|TRBV7-2|.
CASSLQWGTKPQHF
TGTGCCAGCAGCTTACAGTGGGGGACTAAGCCCCAGCATTTT
>.|TRBJ2-5|TRBV27|many
CASSPWGDQETQYF
TGTGCCAGCAGTCCATGGGGGGACCAAGAGACCCAGTACTTC
>.|TRBJ1-6|TRBV5-6|.
CASSLVRASSYNSPLHF
TGTGCCAGCAGCTTGGTGAGGGCCAGCTCCTATAATTCACCCCTCCACTTT
>TRBD1|TRBJ2-2|TRBV5-1|.
CASSLSGQGAGELFF
TGCGCCAGCAGCTTGTCGGGACAGGGGGCCGGGGAGCTGTTTTTT
>.|TRBJ1-5|TRBV6-6|.
CASSPPGVSNQPQHF
TGTGCCAGCAGCCCCCCCGGGGTTAGCAATCAGCCCCAGCATTTT
>TRBD1|TRBJ1-6|TRBV5-3|few
CARSSDRGGYNSPLHF
TGTGCCAGAAGCTCGGACAGGGGTGGCTATAATTCACCCCTCCACTTT
>TRBD1|TRBJ1-1|TRBV28|.
CASIRQGLEAFF
TGTGCCAGCATCAGACAGGGGCTTGAAGCTTTCTTT
>.|TRBJ2-7|TRBV19|.
CASSTGQGSSYEQYF
TGTGCCAGTAGTACGGGTCAGGGTAGCTCCTACGAGCAGTACTTC